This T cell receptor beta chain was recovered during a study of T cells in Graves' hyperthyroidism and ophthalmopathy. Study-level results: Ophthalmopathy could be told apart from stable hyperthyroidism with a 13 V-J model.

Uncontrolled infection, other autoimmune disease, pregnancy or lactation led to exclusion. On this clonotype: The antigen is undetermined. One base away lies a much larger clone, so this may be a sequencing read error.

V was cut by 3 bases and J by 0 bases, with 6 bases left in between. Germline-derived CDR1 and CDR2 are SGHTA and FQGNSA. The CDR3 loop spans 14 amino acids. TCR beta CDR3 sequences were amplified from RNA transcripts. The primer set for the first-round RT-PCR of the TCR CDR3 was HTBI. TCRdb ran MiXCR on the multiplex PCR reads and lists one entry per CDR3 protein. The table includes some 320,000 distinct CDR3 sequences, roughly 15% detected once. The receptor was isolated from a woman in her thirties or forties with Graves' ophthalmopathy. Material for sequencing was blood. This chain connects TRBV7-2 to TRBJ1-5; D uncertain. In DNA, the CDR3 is TGTGCCAGCAGCTTTCAGGTTAGCAATCAGCCCCAGCATTTT. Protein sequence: CASSFQVSNQPQHF.